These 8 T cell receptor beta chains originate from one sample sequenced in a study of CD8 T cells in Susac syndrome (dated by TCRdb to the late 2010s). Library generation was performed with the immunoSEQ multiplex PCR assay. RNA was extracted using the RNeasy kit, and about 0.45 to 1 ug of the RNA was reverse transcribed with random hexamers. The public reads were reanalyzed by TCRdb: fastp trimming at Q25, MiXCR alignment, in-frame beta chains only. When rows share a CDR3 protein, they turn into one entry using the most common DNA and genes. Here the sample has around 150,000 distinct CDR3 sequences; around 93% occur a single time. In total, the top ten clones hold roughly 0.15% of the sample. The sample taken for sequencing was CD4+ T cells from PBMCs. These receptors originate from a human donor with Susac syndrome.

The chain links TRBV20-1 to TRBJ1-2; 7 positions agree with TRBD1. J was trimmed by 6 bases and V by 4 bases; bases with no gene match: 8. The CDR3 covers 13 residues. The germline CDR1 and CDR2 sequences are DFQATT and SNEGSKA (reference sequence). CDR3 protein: CSATWEQGNGYTF. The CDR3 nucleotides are TGCAGTGCTACCTGGGAACAGGGGAATGGCTACACCTTC.

This chain's CDR3 is CAWSVRDLGYTF. CDR3 nucleotides: TGTGCCTGGAGTGTGAGGGATCTTGGCTACACCTTC. The chain employs TRBV30 and TRBJ1-2; D is ambiguous. The CDR3 is made up of 12 amino acids. Germline V gene sequence: CDR1 GTSNPN, CDR2 SVGIG (reference sequence). Trimming stripped 0 bases from V and 7 bases from J, with 9 bases between.

The DNA for the CDR3 is TGTGCCATCACACAGGCGGGTAATTCACCCCTCCACTTT. Amino acids: CAITQAGNSPLHF. The V call is TRBV10-3, the J call TRBJ1-6; possibly TRBD1 for D (5 bases). Germline-derived CDR1 and CDR2 are ENHRY and SYGVKD. V gave up 7 bases and J gave up 6 bases, with 10 bases separating them. This CDR3 has 13 residues.

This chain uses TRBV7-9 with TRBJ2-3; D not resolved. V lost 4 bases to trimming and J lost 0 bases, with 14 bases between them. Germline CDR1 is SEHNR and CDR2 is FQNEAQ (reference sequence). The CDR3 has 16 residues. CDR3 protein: CASSSRGGTSTDTQYF. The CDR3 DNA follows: TGTGCCAGCAGCTCGCGTGGCGGAACTAGCACAGATACGCAGTATTTT. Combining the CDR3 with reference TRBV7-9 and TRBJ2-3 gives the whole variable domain DTGVSQNPRHKITKRGQNVTFRCDPISEHNRLYWYRQTLGQGPEFLTYFQNEAQLEKSRLLSDRFSAERPKGSFSTLEIQRTEQGDSAMYLCASSSRGGTSTDTQYFGPGTRLTVL.

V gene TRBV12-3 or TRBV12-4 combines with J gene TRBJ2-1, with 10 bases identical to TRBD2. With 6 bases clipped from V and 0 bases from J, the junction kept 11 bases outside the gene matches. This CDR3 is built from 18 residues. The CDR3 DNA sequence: TGTGCCAGCAGCCGGGGCGGACTAGCGGAAATCTCCTACAATGAGCAGTTCTTC. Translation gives CASSRGGLAEISYNEQFF.

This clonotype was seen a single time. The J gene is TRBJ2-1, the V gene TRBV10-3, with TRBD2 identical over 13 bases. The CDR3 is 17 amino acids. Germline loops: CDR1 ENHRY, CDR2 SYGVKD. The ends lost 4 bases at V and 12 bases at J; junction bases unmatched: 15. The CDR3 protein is CAISASLAGGPDGGQFF. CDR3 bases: TGTGCCATCAGTGCCTCACTAGCGGGAGGGCCAGATGGGGGGCAGTTCTTC.

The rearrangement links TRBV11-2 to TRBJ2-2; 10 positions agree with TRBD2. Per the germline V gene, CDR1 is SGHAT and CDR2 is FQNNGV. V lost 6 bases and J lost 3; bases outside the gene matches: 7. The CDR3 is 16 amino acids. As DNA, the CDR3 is TGTGCCAGCAGAGGTCTAGCGGGGGAGTACACCGGGGAGCTGTTTTTT. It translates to CASRGLAGEYTGELFF.

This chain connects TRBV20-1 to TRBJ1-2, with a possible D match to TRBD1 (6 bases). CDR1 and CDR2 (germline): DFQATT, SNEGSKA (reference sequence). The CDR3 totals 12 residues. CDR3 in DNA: TGCAGCTCACAAGGGGGGAACTATGGCTACACCTTC. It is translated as CSSQGGNYGYTF.